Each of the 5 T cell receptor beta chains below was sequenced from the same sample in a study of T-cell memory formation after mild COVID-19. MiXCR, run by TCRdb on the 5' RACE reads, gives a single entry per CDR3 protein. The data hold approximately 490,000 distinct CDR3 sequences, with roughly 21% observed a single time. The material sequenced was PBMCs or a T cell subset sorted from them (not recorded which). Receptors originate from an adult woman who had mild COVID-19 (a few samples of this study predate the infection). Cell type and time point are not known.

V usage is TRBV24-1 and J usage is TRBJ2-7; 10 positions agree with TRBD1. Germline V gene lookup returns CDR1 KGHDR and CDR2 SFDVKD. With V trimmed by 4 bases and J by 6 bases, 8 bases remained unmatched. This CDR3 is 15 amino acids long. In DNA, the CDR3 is TGTGCCACCAGTGACCCCGGGACAGGGGCGCGCGAGCAGTACTTC. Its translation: CATSDPGTGAREQYF.

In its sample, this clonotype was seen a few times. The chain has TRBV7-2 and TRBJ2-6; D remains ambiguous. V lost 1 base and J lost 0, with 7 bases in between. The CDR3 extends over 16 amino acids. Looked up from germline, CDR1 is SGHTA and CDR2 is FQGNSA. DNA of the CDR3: TGTGCCAGCAGCTTAGACCCCAGCTCTGGGGCCAACGTCCTGACTTTC. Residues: CASSLDPSSGANVLTF. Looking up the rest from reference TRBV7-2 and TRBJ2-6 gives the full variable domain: GAGVSQSPSNKVTEKGKDVELRCDPISGHTALYWYRQSLGQGLEFLIYFQGNSAPDKSGLPSDRFSAERTGGSVSTLTIQRTQQEDSAVYLCASSLDPSSGANVLTFGAGSRLTVL.

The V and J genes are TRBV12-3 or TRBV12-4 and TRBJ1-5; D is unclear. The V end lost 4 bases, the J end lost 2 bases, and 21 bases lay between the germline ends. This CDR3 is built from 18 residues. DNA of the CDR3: TGTGCCAGCAGTTCCAGGCCCCTTATGGAGGCAGGCAATCAGCCCCAGCATTTT. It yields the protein CASSSRPLMEAGNQPQHF.

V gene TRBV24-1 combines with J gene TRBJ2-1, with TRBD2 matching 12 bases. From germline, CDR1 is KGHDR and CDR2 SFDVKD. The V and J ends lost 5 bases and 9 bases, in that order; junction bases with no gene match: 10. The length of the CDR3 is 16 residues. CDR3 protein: CATSGLTLAGGGEQFF. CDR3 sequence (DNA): TGTGCCACCAGTGGTCTGACGCTAGCGGGAGGGGGTGAGCAGTTCTTC.

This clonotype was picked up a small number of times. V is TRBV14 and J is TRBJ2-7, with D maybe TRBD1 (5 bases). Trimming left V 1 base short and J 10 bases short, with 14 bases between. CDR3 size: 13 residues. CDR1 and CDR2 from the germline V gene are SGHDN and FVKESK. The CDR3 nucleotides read TGTGCCAGCAGCCAAGGGGCGGTCGACAGACAGTACTTC. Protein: CASSQGAVDRQYF.